This T cell receptor (beta chain) was found in a study of T cells in Graves' hyperthyroidism and ophthalmopathy. There were TCR beta CDR3 regions amplified from RNA transcripts. A first-round RT-PCR of the TCR CDR3 used the HTBI primer set. MiXCR, run by TCRdb on the multiplex PCR reads, gives a single entry per CDR3 protein. The data contain 600,000 to 700,000 distinct CDR3 sequences, 45% of them seen just once; the ten biggest clones take up 7% to 7.5%. The CDR3 length is 14 residues. V was cut by 7 bases and J by 0 bases, with 12 bases left in between. Study-wide results and limits: Most thyroid-expanded clonotypes above 0.001 were also found in blood.

There are a few counts of this clonotype. Its specificity is not known. This TCR was recovered from an adult man with Graves' disease, either hyperthyroidism or ophthalmopathy (not recorded which). The chain couples TRBV12-3 or TRBV12-4 to TRBJ1-2, with D uncertain. The sequencing sample was made of peripheral blood or thyroid tissue (not recorded which). The chain's CDR3 is CASTRTSTNYGYTF. The DNA for the CDR3 is TGTGCCAGCACCCGGACGAGTACTAACTATGGCTACACCTTC.